Here is one TCR beta chain with its context. The table came from immunoSEQ multiplex PCR; TCRdb's copy has only in-frame clones and leaves some out. This table has some 87,000 clones, almost 70% appearing once. This entry belongs to a study of shared clonotypes between healthy human individuals. Trimming left V 2 bases short and J 0 bases short, with 8 bases between. Per the germline V gene, CDR1 is LGHNA and CDR2 is YSLEER. The CDR3 is made up of 14 amino acids. This clonotype originated in a man in his thirties or forties in good health. Source material: memory CD8+ T cells sorted from blood. As to subset: CD45RO+ cells pooled with CCR7-negative TemRA cells. V usage is TRBV4-3 and J usage is TRBJ2-7, with a possible D match to TRBD1 (5 bases). CDR3 bases: TGCGCCAGCAGCCAACAGACAGCCTCCTACGAGCAGTACTTC. The encoded protein is CASSQQTASYEQYF.